This T cell receptor beta chain appears in the sequencing data of a study of blood T cell repertoires in COVID-19. Clones were read by immunoSEQ multiplex PCR, and TCRdb kept only the in-frame ones, dropping some. The table shows some 220,000 clones, with 70% to 90% occurring only once. CDR3 length equals 14 residues. Germline CDR1 and CDR2: SGHTA and FQGTGA. V lost 5 bases, J lost 2 bases, and 12 bases lay in between. The sequencing input was peripheral blood. This receptor was obtained from a woman aged 18-29 years who had recovered from COVID-19. V usage is TRBV7-3 and J usage is TRBJ1-1; the D gene is possibly TRBD1 (6 bases). DNA for the CDR3: TGTGCCAGCAGCCCGGGACACCAAAACACTGAAGCTTTCTTT. The encoded protein is CASSPGHQNTEAFF. Drawing the rest from reference TRBV7-3 and TRBJ1-1, the complete variable domain is GAGVSQTPSNKVTEKGKYVELRCDPISGHTALYWYRQSLGQGPEFLIYFQGTGAADDSGLPNDRFFAVRPEGSVSTLKIQRTERGDSAVYLCASSPGHQNTEAFFGQGTRLTVV.